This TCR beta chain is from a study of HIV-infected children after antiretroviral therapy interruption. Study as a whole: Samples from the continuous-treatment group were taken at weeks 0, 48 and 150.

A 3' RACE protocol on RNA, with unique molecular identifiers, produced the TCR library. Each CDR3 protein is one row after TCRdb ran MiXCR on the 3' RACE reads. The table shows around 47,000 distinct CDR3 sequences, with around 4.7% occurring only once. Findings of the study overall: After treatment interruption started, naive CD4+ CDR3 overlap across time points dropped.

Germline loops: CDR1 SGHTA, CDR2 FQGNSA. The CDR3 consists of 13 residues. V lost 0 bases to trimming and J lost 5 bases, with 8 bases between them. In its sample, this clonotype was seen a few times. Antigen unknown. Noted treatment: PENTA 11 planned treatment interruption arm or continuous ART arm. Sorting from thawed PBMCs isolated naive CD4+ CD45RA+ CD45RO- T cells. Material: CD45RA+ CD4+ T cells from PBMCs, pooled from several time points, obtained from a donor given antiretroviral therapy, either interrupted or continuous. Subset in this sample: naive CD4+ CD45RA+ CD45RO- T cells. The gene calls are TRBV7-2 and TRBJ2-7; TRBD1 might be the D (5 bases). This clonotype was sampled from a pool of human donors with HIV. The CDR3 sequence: CASSLAQGDEQYF. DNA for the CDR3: TGTGCCAGCAGCTTAGCGCAAGGGGACGAGCAGTACTTC.